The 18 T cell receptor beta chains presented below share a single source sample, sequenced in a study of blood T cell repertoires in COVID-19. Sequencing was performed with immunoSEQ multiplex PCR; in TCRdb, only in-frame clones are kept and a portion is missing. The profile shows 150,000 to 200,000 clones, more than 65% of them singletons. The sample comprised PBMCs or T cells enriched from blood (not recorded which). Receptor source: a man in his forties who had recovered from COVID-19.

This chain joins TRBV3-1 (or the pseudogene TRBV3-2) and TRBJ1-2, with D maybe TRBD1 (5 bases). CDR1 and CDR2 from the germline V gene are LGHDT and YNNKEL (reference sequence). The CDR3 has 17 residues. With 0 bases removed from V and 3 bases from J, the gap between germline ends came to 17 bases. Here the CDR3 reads CASSQDIAVGGDYGYTF. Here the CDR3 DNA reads TGTGCCAGCAGCCAAGATATTGCAGTTGGGGGGGACTATGGCTACACCTTC.

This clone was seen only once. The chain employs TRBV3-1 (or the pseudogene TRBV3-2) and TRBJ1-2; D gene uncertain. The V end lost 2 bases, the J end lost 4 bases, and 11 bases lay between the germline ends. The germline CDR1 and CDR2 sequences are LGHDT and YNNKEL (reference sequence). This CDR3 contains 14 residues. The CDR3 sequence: CASSQLAVPYGYTF. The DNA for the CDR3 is TGTGCCAGCAGCCAATTGGCTGTCCCCTATGGCTACACCTTC.

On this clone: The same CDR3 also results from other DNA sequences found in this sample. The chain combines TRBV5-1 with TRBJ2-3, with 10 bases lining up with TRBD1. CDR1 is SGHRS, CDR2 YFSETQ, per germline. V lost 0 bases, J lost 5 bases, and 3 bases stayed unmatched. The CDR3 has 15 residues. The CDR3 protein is CASSLGQGAGDTQYF. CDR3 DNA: TGCGCCAGCAGCTTGGGACAGGGGGCCGGAGATACGCAGTATTTT.

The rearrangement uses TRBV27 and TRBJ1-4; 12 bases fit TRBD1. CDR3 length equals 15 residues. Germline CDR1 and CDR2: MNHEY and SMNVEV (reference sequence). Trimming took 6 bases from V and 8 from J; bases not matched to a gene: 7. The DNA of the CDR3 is TGTGCCAGCAGGGGACAGGGGGCGCTAAACGAAAAACTGTTTTTT. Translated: CASRGQGALNEKLFF.

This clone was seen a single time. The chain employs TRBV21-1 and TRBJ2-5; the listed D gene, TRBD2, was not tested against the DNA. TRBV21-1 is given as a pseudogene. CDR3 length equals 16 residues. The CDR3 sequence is CASSKASSGVQETQYF. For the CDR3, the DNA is TGTGCCAGCAGCAAAGCGAGTAGCGGCGTACAAGAGACCCAGTACTTC.

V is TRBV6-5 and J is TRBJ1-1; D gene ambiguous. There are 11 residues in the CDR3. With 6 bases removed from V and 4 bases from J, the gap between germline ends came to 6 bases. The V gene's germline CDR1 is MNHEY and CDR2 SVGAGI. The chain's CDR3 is CASRTGTEAFF. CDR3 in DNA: TGTGCCAGCAGGACGGGCACTGAAGCTTTCTTT.

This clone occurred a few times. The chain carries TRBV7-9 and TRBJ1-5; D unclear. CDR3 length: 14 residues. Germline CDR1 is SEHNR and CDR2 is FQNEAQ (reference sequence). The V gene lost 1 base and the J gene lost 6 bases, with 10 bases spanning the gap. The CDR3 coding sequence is TGTGCCAGCAGCTTAGGGTCGGGGAGTCAGCCCCAGCATTTT. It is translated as CASSLGSGSQPQHF.

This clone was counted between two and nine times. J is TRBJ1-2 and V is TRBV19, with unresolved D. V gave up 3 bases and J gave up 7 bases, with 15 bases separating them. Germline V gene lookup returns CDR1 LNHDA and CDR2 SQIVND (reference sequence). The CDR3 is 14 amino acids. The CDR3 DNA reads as TGTGCCAGTAGTATGGGTCAGGCGGGATTTGGCTACACCTTC. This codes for CASSMGQAGFGYTF.

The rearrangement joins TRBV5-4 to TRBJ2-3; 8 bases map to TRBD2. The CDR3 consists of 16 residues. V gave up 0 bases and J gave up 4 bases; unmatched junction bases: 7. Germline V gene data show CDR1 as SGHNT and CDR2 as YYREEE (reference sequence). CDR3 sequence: CASSLVGGGIADTQYF. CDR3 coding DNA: TGTGCCAGCAGCTTGGTCGGCGGGGGGATTGCAGATACGCAGTATTTT.

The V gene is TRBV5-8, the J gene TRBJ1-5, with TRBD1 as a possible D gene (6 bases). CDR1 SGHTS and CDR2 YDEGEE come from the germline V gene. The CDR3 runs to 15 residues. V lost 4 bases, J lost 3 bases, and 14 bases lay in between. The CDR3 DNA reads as TGTGCCAGCAGCCGGGGGGGCCGGAACAATCAGCCCCAGCATTTT. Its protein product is CASSRGGRNNQPQHF.

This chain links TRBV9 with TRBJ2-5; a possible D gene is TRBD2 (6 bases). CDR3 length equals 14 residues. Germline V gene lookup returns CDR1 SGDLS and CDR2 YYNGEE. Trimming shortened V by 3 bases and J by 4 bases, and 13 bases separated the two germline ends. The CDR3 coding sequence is TGTGCCAGCAGCGCCTACGGGGGTGGAGAGACCCAGTACTTC. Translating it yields CASSAYGGGETQYF.

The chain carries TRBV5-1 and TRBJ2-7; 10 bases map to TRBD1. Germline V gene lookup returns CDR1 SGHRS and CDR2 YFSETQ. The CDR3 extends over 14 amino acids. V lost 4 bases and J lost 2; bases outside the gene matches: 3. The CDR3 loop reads CASSQDRGTYEQYF. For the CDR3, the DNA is TGCGCCAGCAGCCAGGACAGGGGGACCTACGAGCAGTACTTC. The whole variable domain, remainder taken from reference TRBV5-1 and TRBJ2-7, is KAGVTQTPRYLIKTRGQQVTLSCSPISGHRSVSWYQQTPGQGLQFLFEYFSETQRNKGNFPGRFSGRQFSNSRSEMNVSTLELGDSALYLCASSQDRGTYEQYFGPGTRLTVT.

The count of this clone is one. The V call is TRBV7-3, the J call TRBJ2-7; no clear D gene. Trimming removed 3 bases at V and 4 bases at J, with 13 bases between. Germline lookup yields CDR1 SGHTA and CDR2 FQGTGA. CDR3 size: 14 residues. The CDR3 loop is CASSFSEVGYEQYF. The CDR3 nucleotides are TGTGCCAGCAGCTTCTCAGAGGTAGGATACGAGCAGTACTTC.

For the CDR3, the DNA is TGTGCCAGCAGCTTGGGGGGACTCGGAGCTTACGAGCAGTACTTC. Translating gives CASSLGGLGAYEQYF. The V gene is TRBV5-6, the J gene TRBJ2-7; D is possibly TRBD2 (6 bases). The V end was cut by 0 bases, the J end by 4 bases, with 14 bases between. The germline V gene encodes CDR1 SGHDT and CDR2 YYEEEE. CDR3 length: 15 amino acids.

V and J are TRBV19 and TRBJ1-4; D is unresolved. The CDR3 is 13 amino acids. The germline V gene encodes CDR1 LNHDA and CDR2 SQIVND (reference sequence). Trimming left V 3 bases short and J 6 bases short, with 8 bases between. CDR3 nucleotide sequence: TGTGCCAGTAGTATGGCTTTTGATGAAAAACTGTTTTTT. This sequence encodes CASSMAFDEKLFF.

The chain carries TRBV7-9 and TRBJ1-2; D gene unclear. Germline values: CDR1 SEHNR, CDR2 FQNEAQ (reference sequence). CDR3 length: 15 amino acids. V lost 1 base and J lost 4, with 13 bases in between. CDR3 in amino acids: CASSLDSADLYGYTF. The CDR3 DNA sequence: TGTGCCAGCAGCTTAGACTCCGCGGATCTCTATGGCTACACCTTC.

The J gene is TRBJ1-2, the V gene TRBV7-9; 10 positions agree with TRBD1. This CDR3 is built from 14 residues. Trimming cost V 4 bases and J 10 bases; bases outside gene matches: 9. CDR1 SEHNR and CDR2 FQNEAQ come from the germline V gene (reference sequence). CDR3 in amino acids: CASSSPRDRGNYTF. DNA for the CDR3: TGTGCCAGCAGCTCTCCCCGGGACAGGGGTAACTACACCTTC. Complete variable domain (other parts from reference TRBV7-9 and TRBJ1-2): DTGVSQNPRHKITKRGQNVTFRCDPISEHNRLYWYRQTLGQGPEFLTYFQNEAQLEKSRLLSDRFSAERPKGSFSTLEIQRTEQGDSAMYLCASSSPRDRGNYTFGSGTRLTVV.

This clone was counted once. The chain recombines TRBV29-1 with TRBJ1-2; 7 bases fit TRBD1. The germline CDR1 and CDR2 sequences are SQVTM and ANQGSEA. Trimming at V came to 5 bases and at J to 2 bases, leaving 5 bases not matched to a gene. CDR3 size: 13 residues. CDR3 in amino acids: CSVTQGINYGYTF. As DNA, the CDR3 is TGCAGCGTTACACAGGGGATCAACTATGGCTACACCTTC.